One sample yielded the 29 T cell receptor beta chains listed below, sequenced in a study of spatial heterogeneity in lung cancer. Regarding time point: sample taken at primary tumor resection. The antigens of these receptors remain unknown. Points from the study as a whole: Intratumoral expanded alpha and beta TCR counts were found to track tumor mutation counts.

A single record per CDR3 protein comes from TCRdb applying MiXCR to the 5' RACE reads. The sample includes approximately 3,000 distinct CDR3 sequences, approximately 49% of them seen just once. The sequenced sample was lung tumor tissue, obtained at surgery. Receptor source: a male donor with early-stage non-small cell lung cancer.

About this clonotype itself: Because the library targeted alpha chains, this beta chain is an off-target read whose size means little. V usage is TRBV12-3 or TRBV12-4 and J usage is TRBJ2-2, with 9 positions matching TRBD2. CDR3 size: 16 residues. V trimming: 2 bases; J trimming: 4 bases; junction bases outside the gene matches: 5. DNA of the CDR3: TGTGCCAGCAGTTTAATGGCGGGGGGGCCCACCGGGGAGCTGTTTTTT. Protein product: CASSLMAGGPTGELFF.

Concerning this clonotype: This beta chain is a stray sequence in a library constructed for alpha chains; its clone size is not meaningful. The CDR3 DNA reads TGTGCCAGCAGCCAGAGGGGAGGGGGCCTAGCGGGAGAAGGTCCAGATACGCAGTATTTT. It yields the protein CASSQRGGGLAGEGPDTQYF. V gene TRBV4-2 combines with J gene TRBJ2-3, with 10 positions matching TRBD2. The germline gives CDR1 LGHNA, CDR2 YNFKEQ. The CDR3 sequence is 20 residues long. Trimming at V came to 3 bases and at J to 4 bases, leaving 19 bases not matched to a gene.

As concerns this clonotype: Within a library made for alpha chains, this beta chain is off target, and its count is uninformative. The CDR3 DNA reads TGTGCCAGCAGTTTCTCCGGGACAGGGAATTCACCCCTCCACTTT. Encoded protein: CASSFSGTGNSPLHF. V usage is TRBV27 and J usage is TRBJ1-6, with 9 bases fitting TRBD1. This CDR3 has 15 residues. Germline CDR1 and CDR2: MNHEY and SMNVEV (reference sequence). The junction had 4 bases not matched to a gene; V was cut back by 3 bases and J by 7 bases.

This clonotype was observed a handful of times. Since the library was made to target alpha chains, this beta chain is a stray read and its abundance is not meaningful. The chain couples TRBV3-1 to TRBJ2-7; 9 bases are shared with TRBD1. This CDR3 has 17 amino acids. Germline-derived CDR1 and CDR2 are LGHDT and YNNKEL (reference sequence). Unmatched junction bases numbered 12, after V lost 3 bases and J lost 3 bases. Here the CDR3 reads CASSQRTFGDRVYEQYF. DNA for the CDR3: TGTGCCAGCAGCCAGCGGACGTTCGGGGACAGGGTCTACGAGCAGTACTTC.

As regards this clonotype: The library was designed around alpha chains, so this beta chain is a stray read whose abundance carries little weight. The chain uses TRBV7-6 and TRBJ2-7; perhaps TRBD1 as D (6 bases). Germline CDR1 and CDR2: SGHVS and FNYEAQ. The CDR3 is made up of 14 amino acids. The germline V and J ends were trimmed by 5 bases and 4 bases, with 15 bases remaining between them. This CDR3 reads CASSPRDTRYEQYF. CDR3 DNA sequence: TGTGCCAGCAGCCCCCGGGACACCAGATACGAGCAGTACTTC.

By frequency in the sample, this clonotype is large. This beta chain lies outside the target of a library built for alpha chains; its clone size means little. V is TRBV27 and J is TRBJ2-7; D remains ambiguous. V was shortened by 5 bases and J by 7 bases, with 15 bases between the two germline ends. Per germline, CDR1 MNHEY and CDR2 SMNVEV (reference sequence). CDR3 size: 13 residues. CDR3 amino acids: CASSPSWTGEQYF. The CDR3 nucleotides read TGTGCCAGCAGTCCATCATGGACGGGTGAGCAGTACTTC.

Of note for this clonotype: Because this beta chain is a stray read in a library intended to capture alpha chains, its abundance should not be given much weight. The chain couples TRBV5-1 to TRBJ2-6; D not certain. The CDR3 sequence is 13 residues long. CDR1 is SGHRS and CDR2 is YFSETQ in the germline V gene. Trimming shortened V by 4 bases and J by 4 bases, and 6 bases separated the two germline ends. The CDR3 region is CASSAPGANVLTF. The CDR3 nucleotides read TGCGCCAGCAGCGCACCGGGGGCCAACGTCCTGACTTTC. Full variable domain (rest looked up from reference TRBV5-1 and TRBJ2-6): KAGVTQTPRYLIKTRGQQVTLSCSPISGHRSVSWYQQTPGQGLQFLFEYFSETQRNKGNFPGRFSGRQFSNSRSEMNVSTLELGDSALYLCASSAPGANVLTFGAGSRLTVL.

This clonotype was observed a handful of times. Because this beta chain is a stray read in a library intended to capture alpha chains, its abundance should not be given much weight. The J gene is TRBJ1-1, the V gene TRBV3-1; TRBD1 is a possible D gene (5 bases). Trimming stripped 4 bases from V and 1 base from J, with 19 bases between. The CDR3 spans 17 residues. Germline CDR1 is LGHDT and CDR2 is YNNKEL (reference sequence). CDR3 DNA sequence: TGTGCCAGCAGCCCGACCTTATCCGGGACTGCGAACACTGAAGCTTTCTTT. Translated, it gives CASSPTLSGTANTEAFF.

By sample fraction, this clonotype is medium-sized. The library was designed around alpha chains, so this beta chain is a stray read whose abundance carries little weight. V is TRBV19 and J is TRBJ1-5, with D hard to call. V was pared by 7 bases and J by 0 bases, with 13 bases between. Looked up from germline, CDR1 is LNHDA and CDR2 is SQIVND (reference sequence). The CDR3 sequence is 15 residues long. The CDR3 coding sequence is TGTGCCAGTAATCGGCGGGTCTATAGCAATCAGCCCCAGCATTTT. This translates into CASNRRVYSNQPQHF.

Concerning this clonotype: This beta chain is an unintended read in a library built for alpha chains; its size means little. The rearrangement uses TRBV7-2 and TRBJ2-1; D may be TRBD1 or TRBD2 (5 bases each). Trimming left V 1 base short and J 4 bases short, with 17 bases between. This CDR3 is 17 amino acids long. The germline V gene has CDR1 SGHTA and CDR2 FQGNSA. The CDR3 loop is CASSLERGWLLYNEQFF. CDR3 coding DNA: TGTGCCAGCAGCTTAGAGAGGGGATGGCTCTTATACAATGAGCAGTTCTTC.

As to this clonotype: This beta chain is an unintended read in a library built for alpha chains; its size means little. This chain connects TRBV6-5 to TRBJ1-6, with TRBD1 identical over 9 bases. Trimming took 6 bases from V and 5 from J; bases not matched to a gene: 2. Germline CDR1 MNHEY, CDR2 SVGAGI. This CDR3 has 14 amino acids. The CDR3 region has the DNA TGTGCCAGCAGCCGGGACAGGGATAATTCACCCCTCCACTTT. It yields the protein CASSRDRDNSPLHF.

Sample share makes this clonotype large. This beta chain is a stray read from a library made for alpha chains; its abundance is not meaningful. The chain combines TRBV9 with TRBJ1-2, with D possibly being TRBD1 (5 bases). CDR1 is SGDLS, CDR2 YYNGEE, per germline. V was trimmed by 1 base and J by 3 bases, leaving 22 bases between them. The CDR3 totals 18 residues. The CDR3 DNA follows: TGTGCCAGCAGCGTAAGGCCGTCGGCAGGGAACGGAGACTATGGCTACACCTTC. Residues: CASSVRPSAGNGDYGYTF.

This clonotype was observed a single time. Because this beta chain is a stray read in a library intended to capture alpha chains, its abundance should not be given much weight. V and J are TRBV7-2 and TRBJ2-5; TRBD2 aligns across 10 bases. CDR1 and CDR2 from the germline V gene are SGHTA and FQGNSA. J gave up 9 bases and V 2 bases, and 15 bases lay outside the gene matches. The CDR3 runs to 17 residues. In DNA, the CDR3 is TGTGCCAGCAGCTTACTCGTAGCGGGGGGACCAAAGGGCGCCCAGTACTTC. This encodes CASSLLVAGGPKGAQYF.

By sample fraction, this clonotype is large (0.1 to 1%). This beta chain was picked up by a library intended for alpha chains and is off target, so its count carries little meaning. This chain links TRBV9 with TRBJ2-3, with D unclear. Trimming shortened V by 3 bases and J by 5 bases, and 7 bases separated the two germline ends. Germline V gene sequence: CDR1 SGDLS, CDR2 YYNGEE. CDR3 length equals 12 residues. This CDR3 reads CASSANRDTQYF. CDR3 DNA: TGTGCCAGCAGCGCGAATAGAGATACGCAGTATTTT.

On this clonotype: This beta chain lies outside the target of a library built for alpha chains; its clone size means little. The chain carries TRBV11-2 and TRBJ2-1; D unclear. This CDR3 spans 14 amino acids. Germline CDR1 SGHAT, CDR2 FQNNGV. V lost 5 bases, J lost 2 bases, and 10 bases lay in between. This CDR3 is CASSPTTPYNEQFF. CDR3 nucleotide sequence: TGTGCCAGCAGCCCCACCACCCCCTACAATGAGCAGTTCTTC.

This clonotype is labeled medium-sized. A library prepared for alpha chains yielded this beta chain as an off-target read; its size is of little meaning. The chain links TRBV2 to TRBJ2-7; D not resolved. The CDR3 extends over 11 amino acids. Per germline, CDR1 SNHLY and CDR2 FYNNEI. Trimming took 6 bases from V and 3 from J, leaving 6 bases between them. The CDR3 coding sequence is TGTGCCAGCAGCTTTAACTACGAGCAGTACTTC. Protein sequence: CASSFNYEQYF.

A remark on this clonotype: Since the library was made to target alpha chains, this beta chain is a stray read and its abundance is not meaningful. The chain employs TRBV29-1 and TRBJ2-7; D call uncertain. In germline, CDR1 is SQVTM, CDR2 ANQGSEA. The CDR3 runs to 10 residues. The CDR3 is CSAFTYEQYF. The DNA for the CDR3 is TGCAGTGCCTTTACGTACGAGCAGTACTTC.

By sample share, this clonotype is medium-sized. In a library made to pick up alpha chains, this beta chain is a stray read with a size that means little. The chain carries TRBV15 and TRBJ2-1; the match to TRBD2 covers 13 bases. In germline, CDR1 is LNHNV, CDR2 YYDKDF (reference sequence). V shed 5 bases and J 3 bases; nucleotides not matched to a gene: 13. The CDR3 has 19 amino acids. CDR3 amino acids: CATSEGPRTSGSVYNEQFF. CDR3 nucleotide sequence: TGTGCCACCAGCGAGGGTCCGCGGACTAGCGGGAGTGTCTACAATGAGCAGTTCTTC.

Worth noting for this clonotype: This beta chain was picked up by a library intended for alpha chains and is off target, so its count carries little meaning. The chain carries TRBV6-5 and TRBJ2-1; D is possibly TRBD1 or TRBD2 (6 bases each). CDR1 MNHEY and CDR2 SVGAGI come from the germline V gene. CDR3 length equals 16 residues. V was shortened by 7 bases and J by 2 bases, with 18 bases between the two germline ends. CDR3 nucleotides: TGTGCCAGCACCAATACGGGGGCCAGGACCTACAATGAGCAGTTCTTC. Amino acid sequence: CASTNTGARTYNEQFF.

A note on this clonotype: Because the library targeted alpha chains, this beta chain is an off-target read whose size means little. V usage is TRBV10-3 and J usage is TRBJ2-7; D not certain. CDR1 and CDR2 from the germline V gene are ENHRY and SYGVKD. V lost 4 bases to trimming and J lost 3 bases, with 7 bases between them. The CDR3 covers 12 residues. Here the CDR3 reads CAISGTFYEQYF. CDR3 in DNA: TGTGCCATCAGTGGGACCTTCTACGAGCAGTACTTC.

A remark on this clonotype: This beta chain turned up in a library designed for alpha chains; as an off-target read, its abundance says little. V usage is TRBV20-1 and J usage is TRBJ2-1; 11 positions match TRBD2. J was trimmed by 4 bases and V by 6 bases; bases with no gene match: 5. Germline lookup yields CDR1 DFQATT and CDR2 SNEGSKA (reference sequence). The CDR3 runs to 14 residues. Here the CDR3 reads CSAVTSGGYNEQFF. The CDR3 DNA follows: TGCAGTGCCGTAACTAGCGGGGGATACAATGAGCAGTTCTTC.

This clonotype was counted ten times or more. This beta chain is an off-target read within a library intended for alpha chains, so its frequency means little. The chain has TRBV7-6 and TRBJ2-2; no clear D gene. The CDR3 length is 12 residues. The germline V gene has CDR1 SGHVS and CDR2 FNYEAQ. Trimming took 1 base from V and 9 from J, leaving 6 bases between them. This CDR3 is CASSLGPWELFF. CDR3 bases: TGTGCCAGCAGCTTAGGTCCGTGGGAGCTGTTTTTT.

Comments on this clonotype: A library made for alpha chains picked up this beta chain off target, so its size means little. The chain couples TRBV7-9 to TRBJ2-4; D tentatively reads TRBD1 or TRBD2 (5 bases each). The CDR3 sequence is 14 residues long. Germline V gene data show CDR1 as SEHNR and CDR2 as FQNEAQ (reference sequence). Between the trimmed V and J ends, which lost 0 bases and 6 bases, there was a span of 9 bases. The CDR3 DNA follows: TGTGCCAGCAGCTTAGCAGGGGAGAGAAACATTCAGTACTTC. The encoded protein is CASSLAGERNIQYF.

This clonotype was detected only a few times. This beta chain is an off-target read within a library intended for alpha chains, so its frequency means little. The chain links TRBV14 to TRBJ2-3; D not certain. V was trimmed by 0 bases and J by 0 bases, leaving 10 bases between them. The CDR3 is made up of 16 amino acids. Germline assignment: CDR1 SGHDN and CDR2 FVKESK. CDR3 coding DNA: TGTGCCAGCAGCCAAGATTACTATTCTAGCACAGATACGCAGTATTTT. Protein product: CASSQDYYSSTDTQYF.

This clonotype is large (0.1 to 1%) within its sample. This beta chain lies outside the target of a library built for alpha chains; its clone size means little. The chain recombines TRBV28 with TRBJ1-2; 9 bases agree with TRBD1. The CDR3 sequence is 15 residues long. Germline V gives CDR1 MDHEN, CDR2 SYDVKM. Trimming at V came to 4 bases and at J to 4 bases, leaving 7 bases not matched to a gene. CDR3 sequence reads: CASSSRDRATYGYTF. CDR3 nucleotide sequence: TGTGCCAGCAGTTCCCGGGACAGGGCGACCTATGGCTACACCTTC.

Details on this clonotype: In a library made to pick up alpha chains, this beta chain is a stray read with a size that means little. The chain uses TRBV27 and TRBJ2-1, with 8 positions matching TRBD2. The CDR3 is made up of 16 amino acids. V trimming: 5 bases; J trimming: 0 bases; junction bases outside the gene matches: 6. The germline V gene encodes CDR1 MNHEY and CDR2 SMNVEV (reference sequence). The CDR3 here is CASSPRGGLSYNEQFF. The CDR3 DNA follows: TGTGCCAGCAGTCCCCGGGGGGGCCTCTCCTACAATGAGCAGTTCTTC.

In its sample, this clonotype was seen once. This beta chain is a stray sequence in a library constructed for alpha chains; its clone size is not meaningful. V usage is TRBV10-3 and J usage is TRBJ2-7, with TRBD1 matching over 8 bases. Looked up from germline, CDR1 is ENHRY and CDR2 is SYGVKD. With 6 bases clipped from V and 2 bases from J, the junction kept 6 bases outside the gene matches. This CDR3 comprises 14 residues. The CDR3 DNA reads as TGTGCCATCAGGGGACGACAGGGGACCTACGAGCAGTACTTC. This gives the protein CAIRGRQGTYEQYF.

Worth noting for this clonotype: A library prepared for alpha chains yielded this beta chain as an off-target read; its size is of little meaning. This sequence joins TRBV20-1 and TRBJ2-7; D tentatively fits TRBD1 or TRBD2 (6 bases each). Germline values: CDR1 DFQATT, CDR2 SNEGSKA (reference sequence). CDR3 length: 16 residues. V was shortened by 1 base and J by 0 bases, with 16 bases between the two germline ends. DNA for the CDR3: TGCAGTGCTAGAGCCCATCAGGGGACTCGCTCCTACGAGCAGTACTTC. Translation gives CSARAHQGTRSYEQYF.

In its sample, this clonotype is medium-sized (0.01 to 0.1%). This beta chain is a stray sequence in a library constructed for alpha chains; its clone size is not meaningful. The rearrangement links TRBV28 to TRBJ1-2; no definite D call. The CDR3 is made up of 12 amino acids. Germline V gene data show CDR1 as MDHEN and CDR2 as SYDVKM. Deletions cut 3 bases from V and 4 bases from J, with 6 bases between. Written as DNA, the CDR3 is TGTGCCAGCAGTTTGAACTCCTATGGCTACACCTTC. This codes for CASSLNSYGYTF.